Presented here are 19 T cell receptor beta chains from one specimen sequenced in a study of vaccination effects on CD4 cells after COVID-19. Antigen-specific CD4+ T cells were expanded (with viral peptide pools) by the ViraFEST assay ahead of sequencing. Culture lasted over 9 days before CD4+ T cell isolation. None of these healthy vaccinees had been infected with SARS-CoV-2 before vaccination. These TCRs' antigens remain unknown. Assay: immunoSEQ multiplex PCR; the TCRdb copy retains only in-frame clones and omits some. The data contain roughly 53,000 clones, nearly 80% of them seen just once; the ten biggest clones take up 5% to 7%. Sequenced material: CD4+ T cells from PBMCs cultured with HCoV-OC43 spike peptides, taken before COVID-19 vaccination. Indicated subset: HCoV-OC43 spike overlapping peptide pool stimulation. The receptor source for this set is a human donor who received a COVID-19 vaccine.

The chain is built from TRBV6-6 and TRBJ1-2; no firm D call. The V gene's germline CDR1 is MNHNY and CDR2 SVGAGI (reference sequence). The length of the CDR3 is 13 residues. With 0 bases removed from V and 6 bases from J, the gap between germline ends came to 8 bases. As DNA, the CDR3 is TGTGCCAGCAGTTACTCTTCCAGAGATGGCTACACCTTC. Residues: CASSYSSRDGYTF.

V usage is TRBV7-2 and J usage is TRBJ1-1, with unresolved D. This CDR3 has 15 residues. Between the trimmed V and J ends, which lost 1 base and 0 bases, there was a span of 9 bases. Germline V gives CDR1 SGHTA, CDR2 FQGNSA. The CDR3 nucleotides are TGTGCCAGCAGCTTAGTTGCCGGAATGAACACTGAAGCTTTCTTT. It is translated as CASSLVAGMNTEAFF.

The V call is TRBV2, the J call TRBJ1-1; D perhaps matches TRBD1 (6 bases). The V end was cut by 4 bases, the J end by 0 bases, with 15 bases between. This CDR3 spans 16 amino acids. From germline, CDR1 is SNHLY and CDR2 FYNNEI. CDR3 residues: CASSGRGGAMNTEAFF. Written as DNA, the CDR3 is TGTGCCAGCAGTGGGAGGGGGGGGGCGATGAACACTGAAGCTTTCTTT.

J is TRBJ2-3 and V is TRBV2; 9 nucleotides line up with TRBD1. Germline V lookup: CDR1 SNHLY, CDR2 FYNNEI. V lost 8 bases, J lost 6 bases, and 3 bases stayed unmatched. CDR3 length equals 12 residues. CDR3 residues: CASRQGGDTQYF. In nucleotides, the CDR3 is TGTGCCAGCCGACAGGGGGGCGATACGCAGTATTTT.

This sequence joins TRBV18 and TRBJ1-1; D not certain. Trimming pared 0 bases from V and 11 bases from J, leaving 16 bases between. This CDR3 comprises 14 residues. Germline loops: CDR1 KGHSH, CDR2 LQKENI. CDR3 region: CASSPPFGPFAAFF. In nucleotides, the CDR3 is TGTGCCAGCTCACCACCTTTTGGCCCATTCGCGGCTTTCTTT.

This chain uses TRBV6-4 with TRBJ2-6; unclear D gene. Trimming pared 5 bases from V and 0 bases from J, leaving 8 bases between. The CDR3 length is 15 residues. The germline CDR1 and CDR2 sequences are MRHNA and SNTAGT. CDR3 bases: TGTGCCAGCAGTCTTCAGAACTCTGGGGCCAACGTCCTGACTTTC. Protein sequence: CASSLQNSGANVLTF.

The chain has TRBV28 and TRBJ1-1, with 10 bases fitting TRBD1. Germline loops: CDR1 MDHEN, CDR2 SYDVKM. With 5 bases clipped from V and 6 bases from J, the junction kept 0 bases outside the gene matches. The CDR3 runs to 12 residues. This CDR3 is CASSGQGAEAFF. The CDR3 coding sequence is TGTGCCAGCAGTGGACAGGGGGCTGAAGCTTTCTTT.

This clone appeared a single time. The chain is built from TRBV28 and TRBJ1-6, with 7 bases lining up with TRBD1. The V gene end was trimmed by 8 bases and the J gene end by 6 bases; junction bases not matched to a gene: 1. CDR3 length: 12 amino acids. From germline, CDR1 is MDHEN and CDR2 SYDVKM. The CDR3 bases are TGTGCCAGCCGGGACAGTAATTCACCCCTCCACTTT. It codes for CASRDSNSPLHF.

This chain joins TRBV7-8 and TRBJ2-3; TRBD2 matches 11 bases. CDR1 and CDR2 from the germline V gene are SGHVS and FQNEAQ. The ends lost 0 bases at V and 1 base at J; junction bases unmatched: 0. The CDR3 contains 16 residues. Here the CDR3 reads CASSLALAGGTDTQYF. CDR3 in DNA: TGTGCCAGCAGCTTAGCACTAGCGGGGGGCACAGATACGCAGTATTTT.

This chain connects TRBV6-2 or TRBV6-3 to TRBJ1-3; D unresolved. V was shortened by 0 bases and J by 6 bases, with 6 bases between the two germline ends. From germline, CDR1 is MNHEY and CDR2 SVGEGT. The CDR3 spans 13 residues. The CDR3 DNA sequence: TGTGCCAGCAGTTACTCGGCGCCAAACACCATATATTTT. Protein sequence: CASSYSAPNTIYF.

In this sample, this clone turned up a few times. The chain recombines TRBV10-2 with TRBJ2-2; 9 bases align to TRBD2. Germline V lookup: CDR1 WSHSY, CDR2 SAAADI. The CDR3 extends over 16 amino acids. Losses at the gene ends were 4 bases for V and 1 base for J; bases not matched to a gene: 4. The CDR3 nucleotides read TGCGCCAGCAGTGGACTAGCGGTGATGAACACCGGGGAGCTGTTTTTT. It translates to CASSGLAVMNTGELFF.

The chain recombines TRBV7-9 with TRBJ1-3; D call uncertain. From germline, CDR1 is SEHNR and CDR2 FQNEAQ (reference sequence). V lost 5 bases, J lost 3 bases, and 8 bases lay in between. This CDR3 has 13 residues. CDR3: CASSENVGNTIYF. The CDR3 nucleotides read TGTGCCAGCAGCGAGAACGTTGGAAACACCATATATTTT.

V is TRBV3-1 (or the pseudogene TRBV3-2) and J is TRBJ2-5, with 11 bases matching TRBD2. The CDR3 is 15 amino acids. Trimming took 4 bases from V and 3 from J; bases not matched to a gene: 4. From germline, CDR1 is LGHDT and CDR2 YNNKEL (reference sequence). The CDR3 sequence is CASSPLAGGEETQYF. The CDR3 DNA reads TGTGCCAGCAGCCCCCTAGCGGGGGGTGAAGAGACCCAGTACTTC.

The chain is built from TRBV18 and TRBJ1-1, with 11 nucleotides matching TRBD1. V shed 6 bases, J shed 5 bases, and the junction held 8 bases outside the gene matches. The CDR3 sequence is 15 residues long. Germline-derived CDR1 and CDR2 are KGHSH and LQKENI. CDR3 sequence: CASSQGTGGSTEAFF. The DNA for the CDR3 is TGTGCCAGCTCCCAAGGGACAGGGGGTAGTACTGAAGCTTTCTTT. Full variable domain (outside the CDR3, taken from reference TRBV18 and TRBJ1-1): NAGVMQNPRHLVRRRGQEARLRCSPMKGHSHVYWYRQLPEEGLKFMVYLQKENIIDESGMPKERFSAEFPKEGPSILRIQQVVRGDSAAYFCASSQGTGGSTEAFFGQGTRLTVV.

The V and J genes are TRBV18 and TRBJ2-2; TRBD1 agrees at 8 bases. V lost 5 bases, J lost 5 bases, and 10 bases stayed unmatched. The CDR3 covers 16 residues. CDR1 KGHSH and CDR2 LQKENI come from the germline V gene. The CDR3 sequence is CASSASQGGNTGELFF. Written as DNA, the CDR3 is TGTGCCAGCTCAGCATCACAGGGGGGCAATACCGGGGAGCTGTTTTTT.

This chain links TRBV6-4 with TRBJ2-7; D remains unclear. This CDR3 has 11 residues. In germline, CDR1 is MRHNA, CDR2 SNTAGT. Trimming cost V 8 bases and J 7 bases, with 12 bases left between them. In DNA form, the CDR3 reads TGTGCCAGCTGCGCGGTGCGGGAGCAGTACGTC. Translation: CASCAVREQYV.

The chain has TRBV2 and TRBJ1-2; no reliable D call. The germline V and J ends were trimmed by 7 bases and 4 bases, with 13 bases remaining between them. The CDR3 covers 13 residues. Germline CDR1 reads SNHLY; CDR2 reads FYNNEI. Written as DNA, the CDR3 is TGTGCCAGCACCCTTTACCCCTCCTATGGCTACACCTTC. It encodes CASTLYPSYGYTF.

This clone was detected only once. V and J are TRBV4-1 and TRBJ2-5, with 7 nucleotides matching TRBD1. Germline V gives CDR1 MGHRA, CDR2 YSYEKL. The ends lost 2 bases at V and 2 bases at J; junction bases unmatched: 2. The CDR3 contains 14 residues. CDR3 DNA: TGCGCCAGCAGCCAAACGACAGGGCAAGAGACCCAGTACTTC. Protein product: CASSQTTGQETQYF.

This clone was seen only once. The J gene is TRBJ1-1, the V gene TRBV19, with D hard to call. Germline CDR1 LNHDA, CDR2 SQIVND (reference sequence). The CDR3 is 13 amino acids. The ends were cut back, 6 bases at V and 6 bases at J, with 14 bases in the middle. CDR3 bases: TGTGCCAGTAGGGAGCAACTAGGCGCTGAAGCTTTCTTT. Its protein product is CASREQLGAEAFF.